A selection of T cell receptor beta chains follows, all from one sample in a study of metastatic and nonmetastatic thyroid tumors. TCRdb re-called the PCR reads via MiXCR. Here the sample spans some 15,000 clones, roughly 4% being singletons. What was sequenced was tumor tissue. The receptors originated from a female donor with papillary thyroid cancer or a benign thyroid nodule (not recorded which). Some clones in this sample may be carry-over from other donors' samples. The conserved cysteine and the conserved F or W are not part of the CDR3 here. Each record gives: clone size, D gene, V gene, CDR3 protein. D genes are given only for firm matches. Some rows have no size entry. The others give once, few or many, or a class for an expanded clone.

clone_size: NA; d_call: NA; v_call: TRBV12-3/TRBV12-4; cdr3_aa: ASSLGIGGTEAF
clone_size: few; d_call: NA; v_call: TRBV12-3/TRBV12-4; cdr3_aa: ASSLSGAYGYT
clone_size: few; d_call: NA; v_call: TRBV20-1; cdr3_aa: IARMAGRDTGELF
clone_size: NA; d_call: NA; v_call: TRBV6-1; cdr3_aa: ASSESRNTIY
clone_size: NA; d_call: TRBD1; v_call: TRBV30; cdr3_aa: AWSVGTGNVVEAF
clone_size: NA; d_call: NA; v_call: TRBV20-1; cdr3_aa: SAKPSNTEAF
clone_size: NA; d_call: NA; v_call: TRBV28; cdr3_aa: ASSLTMNTEAF
clone_size: NA; d_call: NA; v_call: TRBV6-5; cdr3_aa: ASSYSQTYGYT
clone_size: few; d_call: TRBD2; v_call: TRBV10-2; cdr3_aa: ASNIAGVTYEQY
clone_size: few; d_call: TRBD1; v_call: TRBV6-1; cdr3_aa: ASSPHGQGAPRVHGYT
clone_size: medium-sized; d_call: TRBD2; v_call: TRBV7-2; cdr3_aa: ASSPLSGRGYNEQF
clone_size: NA; d_call: NA; v_call: TRBV30; cdr3_aa: AWSVQSGVVTQY
clone_size: few; d_call: NA; v_call: TRBV6-1; cdr3_aa: ASSEFQGGGYT
clone_size: NA; d_call: NA; v_call: TRBV19; cdr3_aa: ATRGTGEVTSNQPQH
clone_size: NA; d_call: NA; v_call: TRBV28; cdr3_aa: ASKEGRGYT
clone_size: few; d_call: TRBD1; v_call: TRBV7-9; cdr3_aa: ASSSFGTATNEKLF
clone_size: NA; d_call: TRBD1; v_call: TRBV7-9; cdr3_aa: ASSSRGSGNTIY
clone_size: NA; d_call: NA; v_call: TRBV5-1; cdr3_aa: ASSLAGQPANTGELF
clone_size: NA; d_call: NA; v_call: TRBV20-1; cdr3_aa: SARVDSTDTQY
clone_size: NA; d_call: NA; v_call: TRBV24-1; cdr3_aa: ATSDGDGNYGYT
clone_size: few; d_call: NA; v_call: TRBV3-1; cdr3_aa: ASSQARGAGELF
clone_size: few; d_call: NA; v_call: TRBV7-2; cdr3_aa: ASSLIRDRYSGANVLT
clone_size: few; d_call: NA; v_call: TRBV6-4; cdr3_aa: ASSDSKAGNSPLH
clone_size: few; d_call: TRBD2; v_call: TRBV6-2/TRBV6-3; cdr3_aa: ASRFSGSYEQY
clone_size: few; d_call: TRBD2; v_call: TRBV2; cdr3_aa: ASSETSGGPIYEQY
clone_size: few; d_call: NA; v_call: TRBV9; cdr3_aa: ASSGDGTPDNEQF
clone_size: NA; d_call: TRBD1; v_call: TRBV5-1; cdr3_aa: ASSLSGQGTGELF
clone_size: NA; d_call: TRBD1; v_call: TRBV6-5; cdr3_aa: ASSYSWTGNQPQH
clone_size: few; d_call: NA; v_call: TRBV28; cdr3_aa: ASSFQGPSYGYT
clone_size: NA; d_call: TRBD1; v_call: TRBV6-1; cdr3_aa: ASSERTGDYNEQF
clone_size: few; d_call: TRBD2; v_call: TRBV9; cdr3_aa: ASSRLSGRAFDNEQF
clone_size: NA; d_call: NA; v_call: TRBV6-1; cdr3_aa: ASSQFPASSYNSPLH
clone_size: NA; d_call: NA; v_call: TRBV24-1; cdr3_aa: ATSDKTGLAQH
clone_size: NA; d_call: TRBD1; v_call: TRBV27; cdr3_aa: ASSLPGQGTRALH
clone_size: few; d_call: NA; v_call: TRBV29-1; cdr3_aa: SVVAGRNTEVF
clone_size: NA; d_call: NA; v_call: TRBV28; cdr3_aa: SSSTGMSSHEQY
clone_size: NA; d_call: TRBD1; v_call: TRBV28; cdr3_aa: ASRTGGSGNTIY
clone_size: NA; d_call: NA; v_call: TRBV6-2/TRBV6-3; cdr3_aa: ASSDSRGNTIY
clone_size: few; d_call: TRBD1; v_call: TRBV5-1; cdr3_aa: ASSGTGTGAEQY
clone_size: medium-sized; d_call: NA; v_call: TRBV5-1; cdr3_aa: ASSLGMGTEAF
clone_size: few; d_call: TRBD2; v_call: TRBV7-2; cdr3_aa: ASSSGSSGGYEQY
clone_size: few; d_call: NA; v_call: TRBV6-1; cdr3_aa: ASRAASPNTGELF
clone_size: few; d_call: NA; v_call: TRBV20-1; cdr3_aa: SLQRRTVKYNEQF
clone_size: few; d_call: NA; v_call: TRBV11-2; cdr3_aa: ASSRTVSLSSGNTIY
clone_size: NA; d_call: TRBD1; v_call: TRBV28; cdr3_aa: ATLGTGGYNEQF
clone_size: NA; d_call: NA; v_call: TRBV28; cdr3_aa: ASSLGGTVSYT
clone_size: few; d_call: NA; v_call: TRBV6-2/TRBV6-3; cdr3_aa: ASMRQGNSPLH
clone_size: NA; d_call: NA; v_call: TRBV6-2/TRBV6-3; cdr3_aa: ASIPGYNEQF
clone_size: few; d_call: NA; v_call: TRBV6-2/TRBV6-3; cdr3_aa: ASSLGAYDGYT